This entry lists 8 T cell receptor beta chains sequenced from one sample in a study of blood T cell repertoires in COVID-19. Repertoires were generated with immunoSEQ multiplex PCR, while TCRdb's copy carries only in-frame clones and drops some. The profile shows around 220,000 clones, roughly 88% of them singletons. Input material: peripheral blood. The receptors stem from a woman aged 40 to 55 who had recovered from COVID-19.

The V gene is TRBV6-1, the J gene TRBJ2-1; D possibly corresponds to TRBD1 (5 bases). This CDR3 spans 14 amino acids. The germline gives CDR1 MNHNS, CDR2 SASEGT. V lost 2 bases to trimming and J lost 9 bases, with 14 bases between them. The CDR3 here is CASSEQGTLGEQFF. The CDR3 DNA is TGTGCCAGCAGTGAACAGGGTACATTGGGTGAGCAGTTCTTC.

The V gene is TRBV19, the J gene TRBJ1-5; D is perhaps TRBD1 (5 bases). The CDR3 sequence is 15 residues long. Trimming shortened V by 3 bases and J by 4 bases, and 13 bases separated the two germline ends. Germline CDR1 is LNHDA and CDR2 is SQIVND (reference sequence). The CDR3 nucleotides read TGTGCCAGTAGTATGGCGGGGGTCGAGAATCAGCCCCAGCATTTT. Translating gives CASSMAGVENQPQHF.

This chain uses TRBV19 with TRBJ2-7, with D possibly matching TRBD2 (5 bases). V dropped 5 bases and J dropped 0 bases, with 20 bases sitting between them. The CDR3 sequence is 17 residues long. CDR1 LNHDA and CDR2 SQIVND come from the germline V gene (reference sequence). DNA of the CDR3: TGTGCCAGTAGTCCCCATGGGAGAGCGGATAGCTCCTACGAGCAGTACTTC. Translated: CASSPHGRADSSYEQYF.

The J gene is TRBJ2-3, the V gene TRBV6-2 or TRBV6-3; maybe TRBD2 (6 bases). The CDR3 contains 16 residues. The germline gives CDR1 MNHEY, CDR2 SVGEGT. Trimming left V 0 bases short and J 5 bases short, with 15 bases between. The CDR3 spells CASSYSSGLKEDTQYF. The CDR3 nucleotides are TGTGCCAGCAGTTACTCTTCGGGACTGAAAGAAGATACGCAGTATTTT.

This clone was seen only a few times. The sample has other DNA sequences that encode this CDR3 too. This chain connects TRBV6-5 to TRBJ1-4, with D hard to call. V was pared by 5 bases and J by 0 bases, with 10 bases between. There are 15 residues in the CDR3. The germline CDR1 and CDR2 sequences are MNHEY and SVGAGI. Here the CDR3 reads CASSPGPATNEKLFF. The CDR3 nucleotides read TGTGCCAGCAGTCCGGGTCCCGCAACTAATGAAAAACTGTTTTTT.

The J gene is TRBJ2-1, the V gene TRBV9; 8 nucleotides line up with TRBD2. The length of the CDR3 is 15 residues. Germline V gene lookup returns CDR1 SGDLS and CDR2 YYNGEE. Germline trimming cut 0 bases from V and 3 bases from J; bases unmatched to any gene: 2. CDR3 bases: TGTGCCAGCAGCGTAGTTGGGACTAGCTACAATGAGCAGTTCTTC. Translating it yields CASSVVGTSYNEQFF.

The chain is built from TRBV6-5 and TRBJ1-2, with 7 bases matching TRBD1. The CDR3 spans 13 residues. With 4 bases clipped from V and 5 bases from J, the junction kept 4 bases outside the gene matches. Germline V CDR1 and CDR2: MNHEY, SVGAGI. CDR3 amino acids: CASSSGQRYGYTF. CDR3 DNA: TGTGCCAGCAGTTCGGGACAGCGGTATGGCTACACCTTC.

The V and J genes are TRBV27 and TRBJ1-4, with 10 bases matching TRBD1. Germline-derived CDR1 and CDR2 are MNHEY and SMNVEV (reference sequence). CDR3 size: 16 residues. V trimming: 8 bases; J trimming: 3 bases; junction bases outside the gene matches: 9. CDR3 coding DNA: TGTGCCAGCGCCACCGGGACAGGGGTTTCTAATGAAAAACTGTTTTTT. Residues: CASATGTGVSNEKLFF. Full variable domain (outside the CDR3, taken from reference TRBV27 and TRBJ1-4): EAQVTQNPRYLITVTGKKLTVTCSQNMNHEYMSWYRQDPGLGLRQIYYSMNVEVTDKGDVPEGYKVSRKEKRNFPLILESPSPNQTSLYFCASATGTGVSNEKLFFGSGTQLSVL.